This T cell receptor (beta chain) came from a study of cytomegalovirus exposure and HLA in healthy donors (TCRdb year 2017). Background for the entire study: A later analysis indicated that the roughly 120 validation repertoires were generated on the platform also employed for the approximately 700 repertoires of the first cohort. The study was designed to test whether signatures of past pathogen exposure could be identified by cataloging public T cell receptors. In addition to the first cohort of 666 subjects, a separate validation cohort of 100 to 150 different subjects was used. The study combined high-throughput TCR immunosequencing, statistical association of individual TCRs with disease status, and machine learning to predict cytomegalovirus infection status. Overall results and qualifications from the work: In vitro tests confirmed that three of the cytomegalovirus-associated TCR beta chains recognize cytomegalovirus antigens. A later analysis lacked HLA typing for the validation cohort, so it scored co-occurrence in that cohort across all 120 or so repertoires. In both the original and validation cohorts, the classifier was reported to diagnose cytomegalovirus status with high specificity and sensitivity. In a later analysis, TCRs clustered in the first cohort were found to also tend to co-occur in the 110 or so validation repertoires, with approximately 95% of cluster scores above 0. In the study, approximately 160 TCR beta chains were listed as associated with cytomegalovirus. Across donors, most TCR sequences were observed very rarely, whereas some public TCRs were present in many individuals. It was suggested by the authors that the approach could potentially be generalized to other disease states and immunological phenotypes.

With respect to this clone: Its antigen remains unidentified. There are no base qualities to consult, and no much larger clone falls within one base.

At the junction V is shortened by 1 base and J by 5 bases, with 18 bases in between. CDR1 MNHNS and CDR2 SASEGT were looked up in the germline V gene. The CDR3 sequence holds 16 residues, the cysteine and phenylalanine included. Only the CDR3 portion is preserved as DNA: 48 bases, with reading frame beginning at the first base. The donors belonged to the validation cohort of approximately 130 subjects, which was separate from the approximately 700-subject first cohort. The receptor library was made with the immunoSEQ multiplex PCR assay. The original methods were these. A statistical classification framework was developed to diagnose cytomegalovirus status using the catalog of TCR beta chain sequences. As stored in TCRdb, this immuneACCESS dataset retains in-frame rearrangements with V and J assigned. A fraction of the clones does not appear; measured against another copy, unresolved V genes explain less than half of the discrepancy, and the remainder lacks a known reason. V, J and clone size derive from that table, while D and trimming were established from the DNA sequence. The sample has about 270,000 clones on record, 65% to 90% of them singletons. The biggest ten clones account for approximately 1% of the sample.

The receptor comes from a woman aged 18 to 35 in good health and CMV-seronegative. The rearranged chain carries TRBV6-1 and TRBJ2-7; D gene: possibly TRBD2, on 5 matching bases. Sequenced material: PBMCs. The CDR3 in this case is CASSEVRLLNSHEQYF. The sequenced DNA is TGTGCCAGCAGTGAAGTGCGACTACTTAATTCCCACGAGCAGTACTTC.